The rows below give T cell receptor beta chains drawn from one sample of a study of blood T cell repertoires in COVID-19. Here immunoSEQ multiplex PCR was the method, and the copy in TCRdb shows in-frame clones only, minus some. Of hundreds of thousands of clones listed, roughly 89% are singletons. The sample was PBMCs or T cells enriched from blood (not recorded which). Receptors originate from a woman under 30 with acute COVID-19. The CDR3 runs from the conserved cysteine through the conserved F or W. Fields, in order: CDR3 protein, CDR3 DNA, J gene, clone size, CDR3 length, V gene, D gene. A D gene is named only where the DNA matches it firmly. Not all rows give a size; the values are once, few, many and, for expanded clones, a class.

CDR3 protein: CASSYSVGLAIKSSYNEQFF; CDR3 DNA: TGTGCCAGCAGTTACTCCGTGGGTCTAGCGATTAAAAGCTCCTACAATGAGCAGTTCTTC; J gene: TRBJ2-1; clone size: NA; CDR3 length: 20; V gene: TRBV6-2/TRBV6-3; D gene: NA
CDR3 protein: CASSDDLGQQGTGELFF; CDR3 DNA: TGTGCCAGCAGCGACGATCTCGGACAGCAAGGGACCGGGGAGCTGTTTTTT; J gene: TRBJ2-2; clone size: NA; CDR3 length: 17; V gene: TRBV3-1/TRBV3-2; D gene: NA
CDR3 protein: CASSLASGGSYEQYF; CDR3 DNA: TGTGCCAGCAGTTTAGCTAGCGGGGGCTCCTACGAGCAGTACTTC; J gene: TRBJ2-7; clone size: NA; CDR3 length: 15; V gene: TRBV28; D gene: TRBD2
CDR3 protein: CASSLAGDNNEQFF; CDR3 DNA: TGCGCCAGCAGTTTAGCGGGAGATAACAATGAGCAGTTCTTC; J gene: TRBJ2-1; clone size: NA; CDR3 length: 14; V gene: TRBV10-1; D gene: TRBD2
CDR3 protein: CASSVDRVGGYTF; CDR3 DNA: TGTGCCAGCAGCGTAGACAGGGTCGGCGGCTACACCTTC; J gene: TRBJ1-2; clone size: NA; CDR3 length: 13; V gene: TRBV2; D gene: TRBD1
CDR3 protein: CASSLRLAIQAGDEQFF; CDR3 DNA: TGTGCCAGCAGCCTTAGACTAGCGATTCAGGCAGGGGATGAGCAGTTCTTC; J gene: TRBJ2-1; clone size: NA; CDR3 length: 17; V gene: TRBV11-2; D gene: TRBD2
CDR3 protein: CASSATGSLYEQYF; CDR3 DNA: TGTGCCAGCAGCGCTACAGGTTCCCTTTACGAGCAGTACTTC; J gene: TRBJ2-7; clone size: once; CDR3 length: 14; V gene: TRBV28; D gene: NA
CDR3 protein: CASSLSGGDYNEQFF; CDR3 DNA: TGTGCCAGCTCACTGAGCGGGGGGGACTACAATGAGCAGTTCTTC; J gene: TRBJ2-1; clone size: NA; CDR3 length: 15; V gene: TRBV18; D gene: TRBD2
CDR3 protein: CASSPARTAYEQYF; CDR3 DNA: TGTGCCAGCAGTCCGGCTAGGACAGCCTACGAGCAGTACTTC; J gene: TRBJ2-7; clone size: NA; CDR3 length: 14; V gene: TRBV27; D gene: NA
CDR3 protein: CASSVEAGDTIYF; CDR3 DNA: TGTGCCAGCAGCGTAGAGGCGGGGGACACCATATATTTT; J gene: TRBJ1-3; clone size: NA; CDR3 length: 13; V gene: TRBV9; D gene: NA
CDR3 protein: CASSTRTGGYIEQFF; CDR3 DNA: TGTGCCAGCAGTACTAGGACAGGGGGCTATATTGAGCAGTTCTTC; J gene: TRBJ2-1; clone size: NA; CDR3 length: 15; V gene: TRBV6-5; D gene: TRBD1
CDR3 protein: CAWNPQGAKNIQYF; CDR3 DNA: TGTGCCTGGAATCCACAGGGGGCCAAAAACATTCAGTACTTC; J gene: TRBJ2-4; clone size: NA; CDR3 length: 14; V gene: TRBV30; D gene: TRBD1
CDR3 protein: CASSPLAGGSGELFF; CDR3 DNA: TGTGCCAGCAGCCCTTTAGCGGGAGGAAGCGGGGAGCTGTTTTTT; J gene: TRBJ2-2; clone size: few; CDR3 length: 15; V gene: TRBV3-1/TRBV3-2; D gene: TRBD2
CDR3 protein: CATSDSLTGAFYGYTF; CDR3 DNA: TGTGCCACCAGTGATAGCCTGACAGGTGCCTTTTATGGCTACACCTTC; J gene: TRBJ1-2; clone size: NA; CDR3 length: 16; V gene: TRBV24-1; D gene: NA
CDR3 protein: CSVEGGPNTEAFF; CDR3 DNA: TGCAGCGTTGAGGGGGGTCCGAACACTGAAGCTTTCTTT; J gene: TRBJ1-1; clone size: NA; CDR3 length: 13; V gene: TRBV29-1; D gene: NA
CDR3 protein: CASSLRLAGAQETQYF; CDR3 DNA: TGTGCCAGCAGTTTACGGCTAGCGGGAGCCCAAGAGACCCAGTACTTC; J gene: TRBJ2-5; clone size: NA; CDR3 length: 16; V gene: TRBV27; D gene: TRBD2
CDR3 protein: CASSSETSLNTEAFF; CDR3 DNA: TGTGCCAGCAGTTCTGAAACGAGTTTGAACACTGAAGCTTTCTTT; J gene: TRBJ1-1; clone size: NA; CDR3 length: 15; V gene: TRBV28; D gene: NA
CDR3 protein: CASSLRTGGLGYTF; CDR3 DNA: TGTGCCAGCAGTCTACGGACAGGGGGCTTAGGCTACACCTTC; J gene: TRBJ1-2; clone size: NA; CDR3 length: 14; V gene: TRBV27; D gene: TRBD1
CDR3 protein: CASSLGQGSNSPLHF; CDR3 DNA: TGTGCCAGCAGCTTAGGGCAGGGCTCTAATTCACCCCTCCACTTT; J gene: TRBJ1-6; clone size: NA; CDR3 length: 15; V gene: TRBV7-3; D gene: NA
CDR3 protein: CASSLASGGLSHEQYF; CDR3 DNA: TGCGCCAGCAGCTTGGCCTCTGGTGGACTAAGCCACGAGCAGTACTTC; J gene: TRBJ2-7; clone size: once; CDR3 length: 16; V gene: TRBV5-1; D gene: NA
CDR3 protein: CASSRSLPDSGRDTEAFF; CDR3 DNA: TGTGCCAGCAGCCGGAGTCTACCAGACAGTGGGAGGGACACTGAAGCTTTCTTT; J gene: TRBJ1-1; clone size: NA; CDR3 length: 18; V gene: TRBV21-1; D gene: NA
CDR3 protein: CAWNARDRAYGGYTF; CDR3 DNA: TGTGCCTGGAACGCCCGGGACAGGGCGTATGGAGGCTACACCTTC; J gene: TRBJ1-2; clone size: once; CDR3 length: 15; V gene: TRBV30; D gene: TRBD1
CDR3 protein: CASSQDLGKVDEQYF; CDR3 DNA: TGTGCCAGCTCACAAGACCTAGGCAAAGTAGACGAGCAGTACTTC; J gene: TRBJ2-7; clone size: once; CDR3 length: 15; V gene: TRBV18; D gene: NA
CDR3 protein: CASFELRGQNTEAFF; CDR3 DNA: TGTGCCAGCTTTGAACTCAGGGGGCAGAACACTGAAGCTTTCTTT; J gene: TRBJ1-1; clone size: NA; CDR3 length: 15; V gene: TRBV19; D gene: TRBD1
CDR3 protein: CASSVSAGSNEKLFF; CDR3 DNA: TGTGCCAGCAGCGTATCGGCAGGATCTAATGAAAAACTGTTTTTT; J gene: TRBJ1-4; clone size: NA; CDR3 length: 15; V gene: TRBV9; D gene: NA
CDR3 protein: CAWTIPGGIGTEAFF; CDR3 DNA: TGTGCCTGGACTATTCCAGGGGGCATCGGCACTGAAGCTTTCTTT; J gene: TRBJ1-1; clone size: NA; CDR3 length: 15; V gene: TRBV30; D gene: TRBD1
CDR3 protein: CASSVAPGGDGGNEQFF; CDR3 DNA: TGTGCCAGCAGCGTAGCTCCCGGGGGGGACGGTGGCAATGAGCAGTTCTTC; J gene: TRBJ2-1; clone size: NA; CDR3 length: 17; V gene: TRBV9; D gene: TRBD2
CDR3 protein: CASSPLDSGHGYTF; CDR3 DNA: TGTGCCAGCTCACCACTGGACTCAGGCCATGGCTACACCTTC; J gene: TRBJ1-2; clone size: NA; CDR3 length: 14; V gene: TRBV18; D gene: NA
CDR3 protein: CATSRETLGGNTIYF; CDR3 DNA: TGTGCCACCAGCAGAGAAACCCTAGGTGGAAACACCATATATTTT; J gene: TRBJ1-3; clone size: NA; CDR3 length: 15; V gene: TRBV15; D gene: NA
CDR3 protein: CASSHGHYGANVLTF; CDR3 DNA: TGCGCCAGCAGCCATGGGCATTACGGGGCCAACGTCCTGACTTTC; J gene: TRBJ2-6; clone size: NA; CDR3 length: 15; V gene: TRBV4-1; D gene: NA
CDR3 protein: CASSLEVVLAASYEQYF; CDR3 DNA: TGTGCCAGCAGCTTAGAAGTCGTTCTAGCGGCATCCTACGAGCAGTACTTC; J gene: TRBJ2-7; clone size: NA; CDR3 length: 17; V gene: TRBV7-2; D gene: TRBD2
CDR3 protein: CASSLAGSRETQYF; CDR3 DNA: TGCGCCAGCAGCTTGGCGGGGTCTCGAGAGACCCAGTACTTC; J gene: TRBJ2-5; clone size: NA; CDR3 length: 14; V gene: TRBV5-1; D gene: NA
CDR3 protein: CASSLGLNYGYTF; CDR3 DNA: TGTGCCAGCAGTTTGGGACTGAACTATGGCTACACCTTC; J gene: TRBJ1-2; clone size: once; CDR3 length: 13; V gene: TRBV12-3/TRBV12-4; D gene: NA
CDR3 protein: CSVWFLGGVNEQFF; CDR3 DNA: TGCAGCGTTTGGTTTTTGGGGGGAGTTAATGAGCAGTTCTTC; J gene: TRBJ2-1; clone size: NA; CDR3 length: 14; V gene: TRBV29-1; D gene: NA
CDR3 protein: CASSYGDPNTEAFF; CDR3 DNA: TGTGCCAGCAGTTACGGGGATCCGAACACTGAAGCTTTCTTT; J gene: TRBJ1-1; clone size: once; CDR3 length: 14; V gene: TRBV7-9; D gene: NA
CDR3 protein: CASSLTSDLGYEQYF; CDR3 DNA: TGTGCCAGCAGCTTGACTAGCGATCTAGGGTACGAGCAGTACTTC; J gene: TRBJ2-7; clone size: NA; CDR3 length: 15; V gene: TRBV5-5; D gene: TRBD2
CDR3 protein: CATKPGNTEAFF; CDR3 DNA: TGTGCCACCAAACCAGGAAACACTGAAGCTTTCTTT; J gene: TRBJ1-1; clone size: once; CDR3 length: 12; V gene: TRBV28; D gene: NA
CDR3 protein: CASRLQRGGYYNEQFF; CDR3 DNA: TGTGCCAGCAGACTCCAGCGGGGCGGGTACTACAATGAGCAGTTCTTC; J gene: TRBJ2-1; clone size: NA; CDR3 length: 16; V gene: TRBV28; D gene: TRBD2
CDR3 protein: CASSPPMGQGHNEQFF; CDR3 DNA: TGTGCCAGCTCACCACCTATGGGACAGGGCCACAATGAGCAGTTCTTC; J gene: TRBJ2-1; clone size: NA; CDR3 length: 16; V gene: TRBV18; D gene: TRBD1
CDR3 protein: CSVARREGWTEAFF; CDR3 DNA: TGCAGCGTGGCCCGGAGAGAGGGTTGGACTGAAGCTTTCTTT; J gene: TRBJ1-1; clone size: NA; CDR3 length: 14; V gene: TRBV29-1; D gene: NA
CDR3 protein: CASSLGTSGGYSTDTQYF; CDR3 DNA: TGTGCCAGCAGCCTCGGGACTAGCGGGGGGTATAGCACAGATACGCAGTATTTT; J gene: TRBJ2-3; clone size: once; CDR3 length: 18; V gene: TRBV5-5; D gene: TRBD2
CDR3 protein: CASSPPAGVSYNEQFF; CDR3 DNA: TGTGCCAGCTCACCACCGGCGGGAGTTAGCTACAATGAGCAGTTCTTC; J gene: TRBJ2-1; clone size: NA; CDR3 length: 16; V gene: TRBV18; D gene: TRBD2
CDR3 protein: CAWSWAGGRQETQYF; CDR3 DNA: TGTGCCTGGAGTTGGGCGGGAGGGCGTCAAGAGACCCAGTACTTC; J gene: TRBJ2-5; clone size: NA; CDR3 length: 15; V gene: TRBV30; D gene: TRBD2
CDR3 protein: CASSYRDRGLLNTEAFF; CDR3 DNA: TGTGCCAGCTCATACCGGGACAGGGGTCTCCTGAACACTGAAGCTTTCTTT; J gene: TRBJ1-1; clone size: NA; CDR3 length: 17; V gene: TRBV27; D gene: TRBD1
CDR3 protein: CATLLLVGEGTGELFF; CDR3 DNA: TGTGCCACTCTGCTCTTAGTGGGGGAGGGAACCGGGGAGCTGTTTTTT; J gene: TRBJ2-2; clone size: NA; CDR3 length: 16; V gene: TRBV11-2; D gene: TRBD2
CDR3 protein: CASSLVQYEQFF; CDR3 DNA: TGTGCCAGCAGCTTAGTTCAGTATGAGCAGTTCTTC; J gene: TRBJ2-1; clone size: few; CDR3 length: 12; V gene: TRBV11-2; D gene: NA
CDR3 protein: CASSSRQNMNTEAFF; CDR3 DNA: TGCGCCAGCAGCTCAAGACAGAACATGAACACTGAAGCTTTCTTT; J gene: TRBJ1-1; clone size: NA; CDR3 length: 15; V gene: TRBV5-1; D gene: NA
CDR3 protein: CASSTKSAPPYNEQFF; CDR3 DNA: TGTGCCAGCAGCACCAAGTCAGCGCCCCCATACAATGAGCAGTTCTTC; J gene: TRBJ2-1; clone size: NA; CDR3 length: 16; V gene: TRBV7-9; D gene: NA
CDR3 protein: CASSFGQLYEQYF; CDR3 DNA: TGTGCCAGCAGCTTTGGTCAGTTATACGAGCAGTACTTC; J gene: TRBJ2-7; clone size: NA; CDR3 length: 13; V gene: TRBV5-6; D gene: NA
CDR3 protein: CASSLKLQGSYEQYF; CDR3 DNA: TGTGCCAGCAGCCTCAAACTACAGGGATCCTACGAGCAGTACTTC; J gene: TRBJ2-7; clone size: NA; CDR3 length: 15; V gene: TRBV6-1; D gene: NA
CDR3 protein: CASSLTSGTTYEQYF; CDR3 DNA: TGTGCCAGCAGCTTGACTAGCGGGACTACCTACGAGCAGTACTTC; J gene: TRBJ2-7; clone size: once; CDR3 length: 15; V gene: TRBV5-4; D gene: TRBD2
CDR3 protein: CASSQAGATSTDTQYF; CDR3 DNA: TGTGCCAGCAGCCAAGCGGGGGCGACTAGCACAGATACGCAGTATTTT; J gene: TRBJ2-3; clone size: NA; CDR3 length: 16; V gene: TRBV28; D gene: TRBD2
CDR3 protein: CASSSNYGYTF; CDR3 DNA: TGTGCCAGCAGTTCGAACTATGGCTACACCTTC; J gene: TRBJ1-2; clone size: NA; CDR3 length: 11; V gene: TRBV12-3/TRBV12-4; D gene: NA
CDR3 protein: CSVGAPNGAEAFF; CDR3 DNA: TGCAGCGTGGGGGCCCCTAATGGCGCTGAAGCTTTCTTT; J gene: TRBJ1-1; clone size: NA; CDR3 length: 13; V gene: TRBV29-1; D gene: NA
CDR3 protein: CASIKTGITEAFF; CDR3 DNA: TGTGCCAGCATCAAGACAGGGATCACTGAAGCTTTCTTT; J gene: TRBJ1-1; clone size: NA; CDR3 length: 13; V gene: TRBV7-2; D gene: TRBD1
CDR3 protein: CASSPPAAGSGGDTQYF; CDR3 DNA: TGTGCCAGCTCACCACCGGCTGCAGGGTCGGGCGGAGATACGCAGTATTTT; J gene: TRBJ2-3; clone size: NA; CDR3 length: 17; V gene: TRBV18; D gene: NA
CDR3 protein: CAISDWATRYGYTF; CDR3 DNA: TGTGCCATCAGTGATTGGGCAACCCGCTATGGCTACACCTTC; J gene: TRBJ1-2; clone size: NA; CDR3 length: 14; V gene: TRBV10-3; D gene: NA